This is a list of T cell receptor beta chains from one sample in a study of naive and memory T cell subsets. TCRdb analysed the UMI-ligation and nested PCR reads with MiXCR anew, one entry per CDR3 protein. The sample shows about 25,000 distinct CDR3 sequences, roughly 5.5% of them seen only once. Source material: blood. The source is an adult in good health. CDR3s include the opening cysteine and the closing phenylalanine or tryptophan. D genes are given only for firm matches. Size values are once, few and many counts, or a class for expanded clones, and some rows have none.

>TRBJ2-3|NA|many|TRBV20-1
CSAPDLGSTDTQYF
TGCAGTGCCCCAGACCTGGGAAGCACAGATACGCAGTATTTT
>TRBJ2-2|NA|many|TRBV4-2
CASSQGGSGEETGELFF
TGTGCCAGCAGCCAAGGGGGGAGTGGAGAAGAGACCGGGGAGCTGTTTTTT
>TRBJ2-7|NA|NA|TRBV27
CASSLSPGHYEQYF
TGTGCCAGCAGTTTATCCCCAGGCCACTACGAGCAGTACTTC
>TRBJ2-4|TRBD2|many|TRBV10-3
CAISESGTSGNIQYF
TGTGCCATCAGTGAGTCCGGGACTAGCGGAAACATTCAGTACTTC
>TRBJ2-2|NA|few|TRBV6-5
CASSPGYTGELFF
TGTGCCAGCAGCCCAGGGTATACCGGGGAGCTGTTTTTT
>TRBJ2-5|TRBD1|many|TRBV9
CASSVGLGQGEETQYF
TGTGCCAGCAGCGTAGGGTTGGGACAGGGGGAAGAGACCCAGTACTTC
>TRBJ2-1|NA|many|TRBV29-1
CSVDLRDSVYNEQFF
TGCAGCGTTGACCTCCGGGACTCCGTCTACAATGAGCAGTTCTTC
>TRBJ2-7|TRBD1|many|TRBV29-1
CSVAYRGQGDEQYF
TGCAGCGTAGCCTATCGAGGACAGGGGGACGAGCAGTACTTC
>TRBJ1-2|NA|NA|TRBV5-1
CASSLAGNYGDTF
TGCGCCAGCAGCTTGGCTGGCAACTATGGCGACACCTTC
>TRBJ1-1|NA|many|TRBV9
CASSVGGKGMNTEAFF
TGTGCCAGCAGCGTAGGCGGGAAGGGTATGAACACTGAAGCTTTCTTT
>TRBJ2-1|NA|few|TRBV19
CASSMVGEQFF
TGTGCCAGTAGTATGGTGGGGGAGCAGTTCTTC
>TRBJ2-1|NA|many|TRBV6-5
CASSQGGSSYNEQFF
TGTGCCAGCAGCCAAGGGGGGAGCTCCTACAATGAGCAGTTCTTC
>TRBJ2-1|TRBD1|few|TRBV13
CASSLGGPGQGYNEQFF
TGTGCCAGCAGCTTAGGAGGACCGGGACAGGGATACAATGAGCAGTTCTTC
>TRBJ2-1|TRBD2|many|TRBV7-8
CASSSLASGRVDEQFF
TGTGCCAGCAGCTCCCTGGCTAGCGGGAGGGTCGATGAGCAGTTCTTC
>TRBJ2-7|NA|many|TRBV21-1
CASSKAHEAGTGLTYEQYF
TGTGCCAGCAGCAAAGCGCACGAAGCAGGGACGGGACTAACCTACGAGCAGTACTTC
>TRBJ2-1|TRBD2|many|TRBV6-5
CASSYTSSGSLREQFF
TGTGCCAGCAGTTACACGTCTAGCGGGAGTTTACGTGAGCAGTTCTTC
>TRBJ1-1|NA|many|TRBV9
CASSVGGYTEAFF
TGTGCCAGCAGCGTAGGGGGTTACACTGAAGCTTTCTTT
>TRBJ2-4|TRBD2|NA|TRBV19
CASSIDSGGPALAKNIQYF
TGTGCCAGTAGTATAGATAGCGGGGGACCGGCACTAGCCAAAAACATTCAGTACTTC
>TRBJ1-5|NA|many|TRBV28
CASSTGQWGQPQHF
TGTGCCAGCAGTACCGGCCAGTGGGGTCAGCCCCAGCATTTT
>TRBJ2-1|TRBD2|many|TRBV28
CASSRKAGGPYNEQFF
TGTGCCAGCAGTCGCAAAGCGGGAGGGCCCTACAATGAGCAGTTCTTC
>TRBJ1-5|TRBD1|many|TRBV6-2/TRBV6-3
CASSDRDVGQPQHF
TGTGCCAGCAGTGACAGGGATGTGGGTCAGCCCCAGCATTTT
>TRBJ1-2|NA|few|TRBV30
CAWNNYGYTF
TGTGCCTGGAATAACTATGGCTACACCTTC
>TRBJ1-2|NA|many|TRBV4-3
CASKPLEGEGYGYTF
TGCGCCAGCAAACCGCTAGAGGGCGAGGGCTATGGCTACACCTTC
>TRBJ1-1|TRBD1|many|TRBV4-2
CASSPGQGNTEAFF
TGTGCCAGCAGCCCCGGACAGGGGAACACTGAAGCTTTCTTT
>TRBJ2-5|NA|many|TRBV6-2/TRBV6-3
CASRPKTPRTYQETQYF
TGTGCCAGCAGACCAAAGACTCCTAGGACATATCAAGAGACCCAGTACTTC
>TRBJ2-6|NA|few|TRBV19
CASSIGVSGANVLTF
TGTGCCAGTAGTATTGGGGTCTCTGGGGCCAACGTCCTGACTTTC
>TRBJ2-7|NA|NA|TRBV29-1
CSVEQAASDTYEQYF
TGCAGCGTTGAACAGGCGGCTAGCGACACCTACGAGCAGTACTTC
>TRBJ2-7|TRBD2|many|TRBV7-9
CASSGLAGAYEQYF
TGTGCCAGCAGTGGACTAGCGGGAGCCTACGAGCAGTACTTC
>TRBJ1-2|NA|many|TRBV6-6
CASRGHPNYGYTF
TGTGCCAGCAGGGGACACCCGAACTATGGCTACACCTTC
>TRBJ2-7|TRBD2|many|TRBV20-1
CSATISGSSYEQYF
TGCAGTGCGACCATTAGCGGGAGTTCTTACGAGCAGTACTTC
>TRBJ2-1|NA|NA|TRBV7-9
CASSLGRMDEQFF
TGTGCCAGCAGCCTAGGACGAATGGATGAGCAGTTCTTC
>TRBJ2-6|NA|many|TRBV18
CASSPEGSGANVLTF
TGTGCCAGCTCACCAGAGGGATCTGGGGCCAACGTCCTGACTTTC
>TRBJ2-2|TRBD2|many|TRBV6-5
CASSYERENTGELFF
TGTGCCAGCAGTTACGAGCGGGAGAACACCGGGGAGCTGTTTTTT
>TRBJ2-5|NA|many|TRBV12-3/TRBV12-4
CASGWAAQETQYF
TGTGCCTCCGGGTGGGCAGCTCAAGAGACCCAGTACTTC
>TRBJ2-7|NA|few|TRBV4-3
CASSQGGGGEYEQYF
TGCGCCAGCAGCCAAGGAGGAGGGGGCGAGTACGAGCAGTACTTC
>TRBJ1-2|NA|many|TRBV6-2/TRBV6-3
CASSTDTDPVYGYTF
TGTGCCAGCAGCACGGACACCGACCCTGTCTATGGCTACACCTTC
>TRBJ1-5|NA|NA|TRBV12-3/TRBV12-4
CASSLRGSNQPQNF
TGTGCCAGCAGTCTCAGGGGAAGCAATCAGCCCCAGAATTTT
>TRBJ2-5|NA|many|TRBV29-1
CSVSGGSSSSGGETQYF
TGCAGCGTTAGCGGAGGTAGCAGCTCATCAGGCGGGGAGACCCAGTACTTC
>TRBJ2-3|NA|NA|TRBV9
CASSPGAGVRDTQYF
TGTGCCAGCAGCCCGGGGGCGGGAGTCAGAGATACGCAGTATTTT
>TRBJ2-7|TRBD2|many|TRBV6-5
CASSYSSGSVYEQYF
TGTGCCAGCAGTTACTCGAGCGGGAGTGTGTACGAGCAGTACTTC
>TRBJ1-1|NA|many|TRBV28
CASSLFTTGGVEAFF
TGTGCCAGCAGTTTATTTACGACAGGCGGCGTTGAAGCTTTCTTT
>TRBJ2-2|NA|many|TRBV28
CASSLTPLARNTGELFF
TGTGCCAGCAGTTTGACCCCGCTGGCTAGGAACACCGGGGAGCTGTTTTTT
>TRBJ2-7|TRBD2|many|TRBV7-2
CASSSRPSGSLSYEQYF
TGTGCCAGCAGCTCTCGACCTAGCGGGAGCCTTTCCTACGAGCAGTACTTC
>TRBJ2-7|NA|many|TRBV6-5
CASSRQVFYEQYF
TGTGCCAGCAGTCGACAGGTCTTCTACGAGCAGTACTTC
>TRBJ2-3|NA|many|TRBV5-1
CASSQRLDPDTQYF
TGCGCCAGCAGTCAGAGACTAGATCCAGATACGCAGTATTTT
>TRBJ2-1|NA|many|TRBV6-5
CASRDPGTGLNNEQFF
TGTGCCAGCAGAGACCCCGGGACTGGCCTTAACAATGAGCAGTTCTTC
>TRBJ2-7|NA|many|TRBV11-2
CASSLGYGDSTYEQYF
TGTGCCAGCAGCTTAGGGTACGGCGATTCAACCTACGAGCAGTACTTC
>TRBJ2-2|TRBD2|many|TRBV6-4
CASSPGLADTGELFF
TGTGCCAGCAGCCCGGGACTAGCGGACACCGGGGAGCTGTTTTTT
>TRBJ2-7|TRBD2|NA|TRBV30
CAGSKGLAYEQYF
TGTGCCGGATCTAAGGGACTAGCCTACGAGCAGTACTTC
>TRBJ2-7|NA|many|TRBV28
CASSSPGEGSYEQYF
TGTGCCAGCAGTTCCCCGGGGGAAGGGTCCTACGAGCAGTACTTC
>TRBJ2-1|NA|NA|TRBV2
CASSQIKGQFF
TGTGCCAGCAGTCAAATAAAGGGGCAGTTCTTC
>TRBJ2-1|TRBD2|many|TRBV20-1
CSATSGGLSYNEQFF
TGCAGTGCTACTAGCGGGGGGCTCTCCTACAATGAGCAGTTCTTC
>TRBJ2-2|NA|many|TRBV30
CAWIGMGTGTGELFF
TGTGCCTGGATCGGGATGGGTACGGGCACCGGGGAGCTGTTTTTT
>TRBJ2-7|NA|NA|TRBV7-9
CASSLISNGYEQYF
TGTGCCAGCAGCTTAATCAGCAACGGGTACGAGCAGTACTTC
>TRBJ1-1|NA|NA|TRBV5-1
CASTPELRNTEAFF
TGCGCCAGCACCCCAGAACTCCGGAACACTGAAGCTTTCTTT
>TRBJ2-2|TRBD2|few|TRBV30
CAWGGRGAAPGELFF
TGTGCCTGGGGCGGGAGGGGAGCGGCCCCCGGGGAGCTGTTTTTT
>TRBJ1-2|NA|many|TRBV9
CASSVGQAGKGYTF
TGTGCCAGCAGCGTAGGACAGGCAGGAAAGGGCTACACCTTC